This T cell receptor (beta chain) was found in a study of blood T cell repertoires in COVID-19. Study summary: Acute-phase and convalescent COVID-19 samples originated in the United States, Italy and Spain.

Recovery meant two consecutive negative NP/OP PCR tests, professional clearance, or resolved symptoms. Produced via immunoSEQ multiplex PCR; TCRdb's table is partial and in-frame only. The repertoire consists of about 430,000 clones, with 75% to 90% occurring once and the leading ten covering 1% to 1.3%. The germline V and J ends were trimmed by 0 bases and 0 bases, with 6 bases remaining between them. Germline lookup yields CDR1 SGDLS and CDR2 YYNGEE. The CDR3 is 15 amino acids. The sequenced material came from PBMCs or T cells enriched from blood (not recorded which). The chain is built from TRBV9 and TRBJ2-2; TRBD2 might be the D (6 bases). This clonotype was sampled from a man younger than 45 who had recovered from COVID-19. The CDR3 DNA reads as TGTGCCAGCAGCGTAGGCGGGGCGAACACCGGGGAGCTGTTTTTT. Its translation: CASSVGGANTGELFF.